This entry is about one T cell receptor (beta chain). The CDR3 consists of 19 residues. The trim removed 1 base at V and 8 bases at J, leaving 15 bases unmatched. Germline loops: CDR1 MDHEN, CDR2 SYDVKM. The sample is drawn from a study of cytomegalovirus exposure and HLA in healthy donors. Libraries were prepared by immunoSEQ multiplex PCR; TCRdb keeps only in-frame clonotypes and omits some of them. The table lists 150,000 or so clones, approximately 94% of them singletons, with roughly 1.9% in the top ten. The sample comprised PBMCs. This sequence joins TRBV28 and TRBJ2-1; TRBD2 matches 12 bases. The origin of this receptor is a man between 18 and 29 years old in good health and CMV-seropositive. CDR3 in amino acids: CASSLSAGGLAGGIDEQFF. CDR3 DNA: TGTGCCAGCAGTTTATCCGCCGGGGGGCTAGCGGGAGGGATAGATGAGCAGTTCTTC.